A selection of T cell receptor beta chains follows, all from one sample in a study of cytomegalovirus exposure and HLA in healthy donors. Data came from immunoSEQ multiplex PCR; TCRdb stores just in-frame clones and leaves some out. Of approximately 130,000 clones in the sample, 60% to 80% were seen once. Specimen: PBMCs. The receptors were sampled from a woman aged 55-69 years in good health and CMV-seropositive. Both conserved end residues are part of each CDR3. A D gene is named only where the DNA matches it firmly. Clone size is not always given. Where it is, it says once, few, many or a class for expanded clones.

d_call	v_call	cdr3_length	clone_size	j_call	cdr3_aa	cdr3_nt
.	TRBV29-1	15	few	TRBJ1-1	CSVVTVRTRDTEAFF	TGCAGCGTTGTAACGGTTAGAACTAGGGACACTGAAGCTTTCTTT
.	TRBV29-1	13	.	TRBJ1-5	CSVETGRNQPQHF	TGCAGCGTTGAAACAGGGCGCAATCAGCCCCAGCATTTT
TRBD2	TRBV5-8	15	.	TRBJ2-3	CASSLALAVTDTQYF	TGTGCCAGCAGCTTGGCTCTAGCGGTCACAGATACGCAGTATTTT
TRBD2	TRBV5-1	18	.	TRBJ2-7	CASSFGRTSGGDPLLRYF	TGCGCCAGCAGCTTCGGGAGGACTAGCGGGGGCGATCCACTTCTCCGGTACTTC
.	TRBV7-3	13	.	TRBJ2-7	CASSLRERYEQYF	TGTGCCAGCAGCCTCCGGGAGCGCTACGAGCAGTACTTC
.	TRBV7-9	13	.	TRBJ1-1	CASSFRGGTEAFF	TGTGCCAGCAGCTTCAGGGGCGGCACTGAAGCTTTCTTT
.	TRBV2	17	.	TRBJ1-5	CASRRIRTADDNQPQHF	TGTGCCAGCAGAAGGATTCGGACAGCGGATGACAATCAGCCCCAGCATTTT
TRBD1	TRBV18	16	.	TRBJ2-5	CASSSTGTGTGETQYF	TGTGCCAGCTCTTCCACCGGGACAGGGACGGGAGAGACCCAGTACTTC
.	TRBV18	13	.	TRBJ2-5	CASSPQNQETQYF	TGTGCCAGCTCACCTCAAAACCAAGAGACCCAGTACTTC
.	TRBV20-1	11	.	TRBJ2-1	CSALGAHEQFF	TGCAGTGCCCTGGGGGCTCATGAGCAGTTCTTC
.	TRBV6-5	13	.	TRBJ2-2	CASKQGQTGELFF	TGTGCCAGCAAACAGGGTCAGACCGGGGAGCTGTTTTTT
TRBD2	TRBV7-3	16	.	TRBJ2-1	CASSPQGAGGVNEQFF	TGTGCCAGCAGCCCCCAGGGAGCGGGGGGGGTGAATGAGCAGTTCTTC
.	TRBV7-3	14	.	TRBJ2-3	CASSPGLAADTQYF	TGTGCCAGCAGCCCCGGGCTAGCCGCAGATACGCAGTATTTT